A selection of T cell receptor beta chains follows, all from one sample in a study of T cell responses to AZD1222 COVID-19 vaccine. Generated by immunoSEQ multiplex PCR, the TCRdb table keeps only in-frame clones and is missing some. In the table there are about 130,000 clones, 88% of which are singletons. Sample: peripheral blood, taken on day 0 of MenACWY control vaccination. Receptor source: an adult in good health. Both conserved end residues are part of each CDR3. Each record gives: D gene, J gene, V gene, clone size, CDR3 protein, CDR3 DNA. A D gene is named only where the DNA matches it firmly. Where a row states a size, it is once, few, many or the class of an expanded clone; other rows omit it.

>.|TRBJ2-1|TRBV2|.
CASSTTPDRNEQFF
TGTGCCAGCAGCACCACCCCGGACAGAAATGAGCAGTTCTTC
>.|TRBJ1-3|TRBV30|.
CAWSEGNGNTIYF
TGTGCCTGGAGTGAAGGAAATGGAAACACCATATATTTT
>.|TRBJ1-1|TRBV5-1|.
CASKQGVNTEAFF
TGCGCCAGCAAACAGGGCGTTAACACTGAAGCTTTCTTT
>TRBD1|TRBJ1-1|TRBV18|.
CASSPIGTGGWTEAFF
TGTGCCAGCTCACCGATCGGGACAGGGGGCTGGACTGAAGCTTTCTTT
>TRBD1|TRBJ2-7|TRBV9|once
CASSPHPDRGYYEQYF
TGTGCCAGCAGCCCCCACCCGGACAGGGGGTACTACGAGCAGTACTTC
>TRBD1|TRBJ1-5|TRBV6-1|.
CASSEARRTGNQPQHF
TGTGCCAGCAGTGAAGCTCGTAGGACAGGGAATCAGCCCCAGCATTTT
>.|TRBJ2-1|TRBV7-3|few
CASSLNTNEQFF
TGTGCCAGCAGCCTAAATACCAATGAGCAGTTCTTC
>.|TRBJ1-1|TRBV28|.
CASSLYGGEAFF
TGTGCCAGCAGTTTATATGGGGGGGAAGCTTTCTTT
>.|TRBJ1-5|TRBV2|.
CASRTGTESNQPQHF
TGTGCCAGCAGAACCGGAACAGAAAGCAATCAGCCCCAGCATTTT
>.|TRBJ1-5|TRBV27|.
CASSFLGPQGVQPQHF
TGTGCCAGCAGCTTCCTCGGGCCACAGGGAGTTCAGCCCCAGCATTTT
>.|TRBJ1-1|TRBV11-2|.
CASSYIRPQAFF
TGTGCCAGCAGCTACATCAGGCCTCAAGCTTTCTTT
>.|TRBJ1-3|TRBV6-1|.
CASSGVDRSSGNTIYF
TGTGCCAGCAGTGGGGTAGACAGATCCTCTGGAAACACCATATATTTT
>TRBD2|TRBJ2-3|TRBV30|once
CAWSRGTSGTDTQYF
TGTGCCTGGAGTCGAGGGACTAGCGGCACAGATACGCAGTATTTT
>TRBD1|TRBJ1-4|TRBV14|.
CASSLGQGREKLFF
TGTGCCAGCAGCCTTGGACAGGGACGGGAAAAACTGTTTTTT
>.|TRBJ2-7|TRBV19|.
CASTLVTGDYEQYF
TGTGCCAGTACCCTAGTAACGGGAGACTACGAGCAGTACTTC
>.|TRBJ2-7|TRBV20-1|.
CSASFYEQYF
TGCAGTGCTTCCTTCTACGAGCAGTACTTC
>.|TRBJ2-3|TRBV6-5|.
CASVPGPTDTQYF
TGTGCCAGCGTGCCGGGGCCGACAGATACGCAGTATTTT